A single sample is the source of the 27 T cell receptor beta chains below, sequenced in a study of post-analysis software for immune sequencing data (dated by TCRdb to 2014 to 2015). The library was built by means of PCR. Sequencing relied on an Illumina HiSeq 2500. Unique molecular identifiers were incorporated into TCR beta cDNA libraries to reduce PCR and sequencing biases. TCRdb trimmed public reads at Q25 via fastp, called clones via MiXCR and kept in-frame beta chains. Entries are consolidated by CDR3 protein sequence, retaining the most common genes and DNA. In all, the sample holds approximately 730,000 distinct CDR3 sequences, and 25% to 30% of those were seen once. The top ten constitute roughly 0.53% of the sample. These receptors' antigens are unknown. What the authors observed across the whole study: Roughly 5 TRBV segments, including TRBV5-6, TRBV5-1 and TRBV20-1, were significantly more frequent in patients than controls.

The sequencing sample was made of blood. The receptors were sampled from a girl between 10 and 17 years old with multiple sclerosis.

This clonotype was counted at least ten times. The rearrangement links TRBV28 to TRBJ1-2; 7 nucleotides line up with TRBD1. The CDR3 is 13 amino acids. V was pared by 6 bases and J by 2 bases, with 3 bases of the junction left unmatched. Germline V gives CDR1 MDHEN, CDR2 SYDVKM. The CDR3 region is CASSLTGNYGYTF. The DNA of the CDR3 is TGTGCCAGCAGCTTGACAGGGAACTATGGCTACACCTTC.

This clonotype has just one count. The rearrangement links TRBV24-1 to TRBJ2-3; D may match TRBD1 or TRBD2 (6 bases each). The germline gives CDR1 KGHDR, CDR2 SFDVKD. V lost 5 bases and J 3 bases, leaving 14 bases between the germline ends. The CDR3 extends over 15 amino acids. The CDR3 loop is CATSAKGGSTDTQYF. The CDR3 nucleotides are TGTGCCACCAGTGCCAAAGGGGGGTCGACAGATACGCAGTATTTT.

This chain uses TRBV2 with TRBJ1-1, with 10 bases matching TRBD1. This CDR3 region has 14 residues. Germline V gene sequence: CDR1 SNHLY, CDR2 FYNNEI. V gave up 6 bases and J gave up 3 bases; unmatched junction bases: 4. CDR3 sequence (DNA): TGTGCCAGCAGCCGGGACAGGGGTTACACTGAAGCTTTCTTT. Translated, it gives CASSRDRGYTEAFF. The full variable domain, its missing parts supplied by reference TRBV2 and TRBJ1-1, is EPEVTQTPSHQVTQMGQEVILRCVPISNHLYFYWYRQILGQKVEFLVSFYNNEISEKSEIFDDQFSVERPDGSNFTLKIRSTKLEDSAMYFCASSRDRGYTEAFFGQGTRLTVV.

This clonotype was observed many times. This chain connects TRBV6-5 to TRBJ1-5; no clear D gene. The V gene lost 2 bases and the J gene lost 2 bases, with 4 bases spanning the gap. Germline V gene data show CDR1 as MNHEY and CDR2 as SVGAGI. CDR3 length: 13 residues. The DNA of the CDR3 is TGTGCCAGCAGTTACGGGGGCAATCAGCCCCAGCATTTT. As protein: CASSYGGNQPQHF.

This clonotype showed up just a few times. The rearrangement links TRBV20-1 to TRBJ2-3; TRBD2 matches at 8 bases. CDR1 is DFQATT and CDR2 is SNEGSKA in the germline V gene (reference sequence). The CDR3 loop spans 14 amino acids. The junction had 3 bases not matched to a gene; V was cut back by 3 bases and J by 1 base. CDR3 loop: CSARDSGGTDTQYF. CDR3 nucleotide sequence: TGCAGTGCTAGGGATAGCGGGGGCACAGATACGCAGTATTTT.

This clonotype occurred a few times. This chain joins TRBV10-3 and TRBJ2-3; no clear D gene. The CDR3 has 14 amino acids. Germline V gives CDR1 ENHRY, CDR2 SYGVKD. V was cut by 3 bases and J by 0 bases, with 7 bases left in between. The CDR3 DNA sequence: TGTGCCATCAGTGATCTGGGGAGCACAGATACGCAGTATTTT. This encodes CAISDLGSTDTQYF.

In this sample, this clonotype turned up a few times. The chain is built from TRBV7-9 and TRBJ2-1; maybe TRBD2 (5 bases). This CDR3 comprises 14 residues. Germline CDR1 reads SEHNR; CDR2 reads FQNEAQ (reference sequence). The V end lost 1 base, the J end lost 8 bases, and 12 bases lay between the germline ends. This CDR3 reads CASSLGVGVYEQFF. In DNA, the CDR3 is TGTGCCAGCAGCTTAGGGGTCGGGGTCTATGAGCAGTTCTTC.

The rearrangement joins TRBV5-1 to TRBJ2-5; TRBD1 matches 8 bases. Germline V gives CDR1 SGHRS, CDR2 YFSETQ. After removal of 5 bases from V and 2 bases from J, the junction contained 5 bases not matched to a gene. The CDR3 consists of 14 residues. This chain's CDR3 is CASRRQGAQETQYF. CDR3 bases: TGCGCCAGCAGGAGGCAGGGGGCTCAAGAGACCCAGTACTTC.

Written as DNA, the CDR3 is TGTGCCATTAGCGGGAGTATAACAGATACGCAGTATTTT. It specifies CAISGSITDTQYF. This chain connects TRBV24-1 to TRBJ2-3, with 9 bases identical to TRBD2. The CDR3 totals 13 residues. The V gene's germline CDR1 is KGHDR and CDR2 SFDVKD. Trimming cost V 11 bases and J 3 bases; bases outside gene matches: 5.

The chain carries TRBV7-9 and TRBJ2-3; no clear D gene. CDR1 is SEHNR and CDR2 is FQNEAQ in the germline V gene (reference sequence). V lost 5 bases to trimming and J lost 5 bases, with 11 bases between them. The CDR3 is 13 residues long. CDR3 nucleotides: TGTGCCAGCAGCCATGAAATCGGAGATACGCAGTATTTT. It yields the protein CASSHEIGDTQYF.

This clonotype was seen just once. The chain links TRBV21-1 to TRBJ1-2. TRBV21-1 is described as a pseudogene. The CDR3 length is 14 residues. The CDR3 sequence is CASSKAGREEGYTF. In DNA form, the CDR3 reads TGTGCCAGCAGCAAAGCTGGCAGGGAGGAAGGCTACACCTTC.

This clonotype has more than one count but fewer than ten. The V call is TRBV4-3, the J call TRBJ2-7, with 7 bases aligning to TRBD1. In germline, CDR1 is LGHNA, CDR2 YSLEER. Trimming took 3 bases from V and 3 from J; bases not matched to a gene: 11. The CDR3 runs to 16 residues. CDR3 coding DNA: TGCGCCAGCAGCCAGGGGTCCGGGACAGACCTCTACGAGCAGTACTTC. The encoded protein is CASSQGSGTDLYEQYF.

The sample holds a few counts of this clonotype. The rearrangement uses TRBV6-6 and TRBJ1-1; a weak D match, TRBD1 (5 bases). CDR3 length equals 14 residues. In germline, CDR1 is MNHNY, CDR2 SVGAGI (reference sequence). V shed 8 bases and J shed 1 base, with 14 bases lying between them. This chain's CDR3 is CASRALGENTEAFF. For the CDR3, the DNA is TGTGCCAGCCGGGCATTAGGGGAGAACACTGAAGCTTTCTTT.

This clonotype was recorded a few times. The CDR3 coding sequence is TGCAGTGCCAACCGGCAGGCAGACACTGAAGCTTTCTTT. Residues: CSANRQADTEAFF. The rearrangement uses TRBV20-1 and TRBJ1-1, with D uncertain. Germline assignment: CDR1 DFQATT and CDR2 SNEGSKA (reference sequence). V shed 6 bases and J shed 3 bases, with 14 bases lying between them. The CDR3 sequence is 13 residues long.

This clonotype came up a few times. V gene TRBV7-2 combines with J gene TRBJ2-3; D gene unclear. CDR1 SGHTA and CDR2 FQGNSA come from the germline V gene. Trimming took off 0 bases at V and 0 bases at J, with 10 bases between the two ends. The CDR3 has 16 amino acids. The CDR3 DNA is TGTGCCAGCAGCTTAGCTCTCCCAGCAAGCACAGATACGCAGTATTTT. Amino acids: CASSLALPASTDTQYF. Together with reference TRBV7-2 and TRBJ2-3, the CDR3 gives the full variable domain: GAGVSQSPSNKVTEKGKDVELRCDPISGHTALYWYRQSLGQGLEFLIYFQGNSAPDKSGLPSDRFSAERTGGSVSTLTIQRTQQEDSAVYLCASSLALPASTDTQYFGPGTRLTVL.

This clonotype was recorded a few times. The rearrangement joins TRBV14 to TRBJ2-7; 8 nucleotides match TRBD1. This CDR3 has 13 amino acids. The junction had 4 bases not matched to a gene; V was cut back by 3 bases and J by 6 bases. CDR1 and CDR2 (germline): SGHDN, FVKESK. The CDR3 DNA sequence: TGTGCCAGCAGCCACTTGGACAGGGTCGAGCAGTACTTC. Amino acids: CASSHLDRVEQYF.

V is TRBV9 and J is TRBJ1-2, with TRBD1 matching over 8 bases. This CDR3 spans 15 amino acids. CDR1 is SGDLS, CDR2 YYNGEE, per germline. The V and J ends lost 3 bases and 3 bases, in that order; junction bases with no gene match: 7. The CDR3 loop reads CASSARQGADYGYTF. Here the CDR3 DNA reads TGTGCCAGCAGCGCCAGGCAGGGGGCAGACTATGGCTACACCTTC.

V usage is TRBV29-1 and J usage is TRBJ1-1, with a tentative D call TRBD1 (5 bases). V was cut by 7 bases and J by 3 bases, with 12 bases left in between. CDR1 and CDR2 from the germline V gene are SQVTM and ANQGSEA. CDR3 length equals 12 residues. CDR3: CSAEVGDTEAFF. Here the CDR3 DNA reads TGCAGCGCCGAGGTGGGGGACACTGAAGCTTTCTTT.

This sequence joins TRBV20-1 and TRBJ2-1, with 10 bases fitting TRBD2. This CDR3 is 14 amino acids long. With V trimmed by 5 bases and J by 6 bases, 7 bases remained unmatched. CDR1 DFQATT and CDR2 SNEGSKA come from the germline V gene (reference sequence). The CDR3 is CSAATSGVINEQFF. In DNA, the CDR3 is TGCAGTGCTGCCACTAGCGGGGTGATCAATGAGCAGTTCTTC.

This sequence joins TRBV3-1 and TRBJ2-5; 13 bases are shared with TRBD2. CDR3 length: 17 residues. The V segment lost 4 bases and the J segment 4 bases; nucleotides outside the gene matches: 9. Germline V gives CDR1 LGHDT, CDR2 YNNKEL (reference sequence). This chain's CDR3 is CASSRGLAGKSPETQYF. The CDR3 nucleotides read TGTGCCAGCAGCCGGGGACTAGCGGGAAAGAGCCCAGAGACCCAGTACTTC.

The CDR3 DNA sequence: TGCAGTGCAACAGAGGGATTTCAAGAGACCCAGTACTTC. Amino acid sequence: CSATEGFQETQYF. The V call is TRBV20-1, the J call TRBJ2-5, with D possibly being TRBD2 (5 bases). The CDR3 loop spans 13 amino acids. CDR1 is DFQATT and CDR2 is SNEGSKA in the germline V gene (reference sequence). Trimming left V 6 bases short and J 2 bases short, with 13 bases between.

The genes are TRBV4-1 and TRBJ1-2; the match to TRBD1 covers 9 bases. V shed 3 bases, J shed 4 bases, and the junction held 3 bases outside the gene matches. Germline lookup yields CDR1 MGHRA and CDR2 YSYEKL. The length of the CDR3 is 14 residues. The CDR3 spells CASSQAGQGYGYTF. DNA for the CDR3: TGCGCCAGCAGCCAGGCGGGACAGGGCTATGGCTACACCTTC.

The chain couples TRBV6-2 or TRBV6-3 to TRBJ2-5; 10 nucleotides match TRBD2. The J call is in doubt because the DNA end fits TRBJ2-7 better. This CDR3 region has 14 residues. Germline V gene sequence: CDR1 MNHEY, CDR2 SVGEGT. CDR3 region: CASSETSGNYEQYF. The CDR3 nucleotides are TGTGCCAGCAGTGAAACTAGCGGGAACTACGAGCAGTACTTC.

V is TRBV24-1 and J is TRBJ2-1, with a tentative D call TRBD2 (6 bases). Germline CDR1 and CDR2: KGHDR and SFDVKD. V lost 7 bases and J lost 6, with 12 bases in between. This CDR3 spans 13 amino acids. The CDR3 bases are TGTGCCACCAGCCGAGGGACTTTCAATGAGCAGTTCTTC. Translating it yields CATSRGTFNEQFF.

The chain combines TRBV5-1 with TRBJ2-5; TRBD2 aligns across 8 bases. This CDR3 is built from 18 residues. The trim removed 6 bases at V and 11 bases at J, leaving 27 bases unmatched. The germline CDR1 and CDR2 sequences are SGHRS and YFSETQ. The CDR3 DNA is TGCGCCAGCAAGGGGTTGACGGGAGCGGGGGATCCCTACAATGAGCAGTACTTC. Translating gives CASKGLTGAGDPYNEQYF.

This clonotype was seen just once. The chain uses TRBV28 and TRBJ1-5; no reliable D call. Trimming took off 7 bases at V and 5 bases at J, with 12 bases between the two ends. The CDR3 has 13 amino acids. Germline V gene lookup returns CDR1 MDHEN and CDR2 SYDVKM. Here the CDR3 DNA reads TGTGCCAGCAATATAGCTGGAGATCAGCCCCAGCATTTT. As protein: CASNIAGDQPQHF. Supplemented by reference TRBV28 and TRBJ1-5, the full variable domain reads DVKVTQSSRYLVKRTGEKVFLECVQDMDHENMFWYRQDPGLGLRLIYFSYDVKMKEKGDIPEGYSVSREKKERFSLILESASTNQTSMYLCASNIAGDQPQHFGDGTRLSIL.

This clonotype occurred many times. The chain couples TRBV12-3 or TRBV12-4 to TRBJ1-5; 8 nucleotides line up with TRBD1. The CDR3 has 13 residues. The J segment lost 4 bases and the V segment lost 6 bases, leaving 2 bases of the junction unmatched. CDR3 in DNA: TGTGCCAGCAGGCGACAGGGGAATCAGCCCCAGCATTTT. The encoded protein is CASRRQGNQPQHF.